The 3 T cell receptor beta chains below were found in one sample sequenced in a study of T cells after yellow fever vaccination. TCRdb fed the 5' RACE reads into MiXCR, producing one record per CDR3 protein. In the table there are 620,000 or so distinct CDR3 sequences, less than 20% of which are singletons. This specimen consisted of PBMCs, obtained less than 6 days after the first yellow fever vaccination. Receptor source: a man younger than 35 who received the YFV17D yellow fever vaccine.

This sequence joins TRBV7-2 and TRBJ2-5, with D possibly matching TRBD2 (6 bases). This CDR3 region has 16 residues. V was shortened by 2 bases and J by 2 bases, with 15 bases between the two germline ends. Per germline, CDR1 SGHTA and CDR2 FQGNSA. The CDR3 region has the DNA TGTGCCAGCAGCTTATTAGGAGGGAACACTCAAGAGACCCAGTACTTC. Amino acids: CASSLLGGNTQETQYF.

A few counts support this clonotype. The chain couples TRBV4-1 to TRBJ2-1; the match to TRBD2 covers 8 bases. Germline V gene sequence: CDR1 MGHRA, CDR2 YSYEKL. V shed 1 base, J shed 7 bases, and the junction held 6 bases outside the gene matches. There are 15 residues in the CDR3. DNA of the CDR3: TGCGCCAGCAGCCAAGCGCCAGCGGGGGTGAATGAGCAGTTCTTC. Amino acids: CASSQAPAGVNEQFF.

The gene calls are TRBV10-2 and TRBJ2-1; D is uncertain. This CDR3 has 12 residues. CDR1 and CDR2 from the germline V gene are WSHSY and SAAADI. The ends were cut back, 6 bases at V and 3 bases at J, with 6 bases in the middle. CDR3 loop: CASRALYNEQFF. The CDR3 nucleotides read TGCGCCAGCAGGGCGCTCTACAATGAGCAGTTCTTC.